The 5 T cell receptor beta chains below come from one sample, sequenced in a study of blood T cells in healthy people across ages. Combining a sample-barcoded 5' primer with a J-beta primer mix, a second PCR ran for 7 to 11 cycles. TCRdb re-derived calls from the 5' RACE reads in MiXCR, one entry per CDR3 protein. This table holds fewer than 950,000 distinct CDR3 sequences, around 36% found once. Sample: blood. The source of these receptors is a man younger than 35 in good health.

This clonotype was picked up a small number of times. V usage is TRBV12-3 or TRBV12-4 and J usage is TRBJ1-2; D may be TRBD1 (5 bases). Trimming took 3 bases from V and 8 from J, leaving 16 bases between them. The CDR3 has 14 amino acids. For the CDR3, the DNA is TGTGCCAGCAGTTTGGGGGGGGACGGGTTAGGCTACACCTTC. Translating it yields CASSLGGDGLGYTF.

The chain uses TRBV30 and TRBJ1-2, with D tentatively TRBD1 (6 bases). Trimming removed 8 bases from V and 5 bases from J, with 18 bases in between. The germline CDR1 and CDR2 sequences are GTSNPN and SVGIG (reference sequence). This CDR3 region has 13 residues. CDR3 protein: CAQKGGQIYGYTF. The CDR3 region has the DNA TGTGCCCAAAAGGGGGGACAAATTTATGGCTACACCTTC.

The chain carries TRBV30 and TRBJ1-1; D is possibly TRBD1 (5 bases). The CDR3 is 15 residues long. Trimming took off 3 bases at V and 0 bases at J, with 14 bases between the two ends. Germline lookup yields CDR1 GTSNPN and CDR2 SVGIG (reference sequence). The CDR3 region is CAWSLDRTMNTEAFF. CDR3 nucleotides: TGTGCCTGGAGCCTCGACAGAACCATGAACACTGAAGCTTTCTTT. Combining the CDR3 with reference TRBV30 and TRBJ1-1 gives the whole variable domain SQTIHQWPATLVQPVGSPLSLECTVEGTSNPNLYWYRQAAGRGLQLLFYSVGIGQISSEVPQNLSASRPQDRQFILSSKKLLLSDSGFYLCAWSLDRTMNTEAFFGQGTRLTVV.

The V call is TRBV29-1, the J call TRBJ1-2; D is possibly TRBD1 (6 bases). Germline CDR1 and CDR2: SQVTM and ANQGSEA. The CDR3 covers 17 residues. The V and J ends lost 4 bases and 5 bases respectively, with 26 bases between them. For the CDR3, the DNA is TGCAGCGTTGCTGACTCTCCCCAGGGGACGAAACCTTATGGCTACACCTTC. Encoded protein: CSVADSPQGTKPYGYTF.

This clonotype was observed a handful of times. The V gene is TRBV4-1, the J gene TRBJ2-2; D is perhaps TRBD2 (5 bases). The CDR3 runs to 16 residues. Germline assignment: CDR1 MGHRA and CDR2 YSYEKL. Trimming shortened V by 6 bases and J by 3 bases, and 17 bases separated the two germline ends. The CDR3 DNA sequence: TGCGCCAGCAGTTTAAGGGCGGGTACGGACACCGGGGAGCTGTTTTTT. It is translated as CASSLRAGTDTGELFF.